Following are 5 T cell receptor beta chains from one sample sequenced in a study of OX40 agonist ivuxolimab in advanced cancers. Sequencing was performed with immunoSEQ multiplex PCR; in TCRdb, only in-frame clones are kept and a portion is missing. This sample has 70,000 to 95,000 clones, with about 90% found just once. Sequencing was performed on CD4+ or CD8+ T cells sorted from blood, taken in a trial of the OX40 agonist ivuxolimab. The receptors were gathered from an adult with an advanced solid tumor such as melanoma, head and neck, liver or kidney cancer.

The chain carries TRBV6-5 and TRBJ2-1, with 10 bases fitting TRBD2. V trimming: 5 bases; J trimming: 7 bases; junction bases outside the gene matches: 5. Germline CDR1 and CDR2: MNHEY and SVGAGI. CDR3 length equals 14 residues. The CDR3 sequence: CASSAGLARNEQFF. In DNA, the CDR3 is TGTGCCAGCAGTGCGGGACTAGCGAGGAATGAGCAGTTCTTC.

The V call is TRBV5-1, the J call TRBJ1-1; 8 bases fit TRBD1. Germline CDR1 reads SGHRS; CDR2 reads YFSETQ. CDR3 size: 14 residues. J lost 0 bases, V lost 3 bases, and 1 base had no gene match. CDR3 sequence: CASSSDRVNTEAFF. In DNA form, the CDR3 reads TGCGCCAGCAGCTCGGACAGGGTGAACACTGAAGCTTTCTTT.

This clone has just a few counts. This rearrangement joins TRBV4-2 to TRBJ2-3; TRBD2 matches at 9 bases. There are 14 residues in the CDR3. The ends lost 0 bases at V and 7 bases at J; junction bases unmatched: 2. Germline V gene sequence: CDR1 LGHNA, CDR2 YNFKEQ. The CDR3 protein is CASSQELAGNTQYF. CDR3 in DNA: TGTGCCAGCAGCCAAGAACTAGCGGGCAATACGCAGTATTTT.

J is TRBJ2-7 and V is TRBV2; 12 bases map to TRBD2. The CDR3 runs 15 residues. With 7 bases clipped from V and 4 bases from J, the junction kept 8 bases outside the gene matches. From germline, CDR1 is SNHLY and CDR2 FYNNEI. The CDR3 sequence is CASTLVLAGGYEQYF. DNA for the CDR3: TGTGCCAGCACCCTAGTACTAGCGGGAGGATACGAGCAGTACTTC.

This rearrangement joins TRBV6-1 to TRBJ1-4; the D is unclear. The CDR3 is 15 residues long. Germline CDR1 MNHNS, CDR2 SASEGT. V was shortened by 8 bases and J by 5 bases, with 18 bases between the two germline ends. The CDR3 DNA is TGTGCCAGCGGGTCACTCGGGCCGGGGAATGAAAAACTGTTTTTT. Its translation: CASGSLGPGNEKLFF.